Listed below are T cell receptor beta chains from one sample, sequenced in a study of long-term antiretroviral therapy in people with HIV. Using immunoSEQ multiplex PCR, the repertoire was profiled, and TCRdb retains in-frame clones only, with some absent. The table shows tens of thousands of clones, with about 86% occurring only once. Specimen: unsorted PBMCs, collected about 4.5 years after starting antiretroviral therapy. The receptor source for this set is a man aged 25-45 years with HIV. Both conserved end residues are part of each CDR3. The D gene is left open where the match is weak. Size tells how often a clone was seen (once, few, many) or the class of an expanded clone, and some rows leave it out.

d_gene	abundance	j_gene	v_gene	CDR3aa	CDR3nt
TRBD1	NA	TRBJ1-3	TRBV5-1	CASSTGGSGNTIYF	TGCGCCAGCTCAACAGGGGGGAGCGGAAACACCATATATTTT
NA	NA	TRBJ1-1	TRBV7-9	CASTFGGTEAFF	TGTGCCAGCACCTTCGGAGGGACTGAAGCTTTCTTT
NA	NA	TRBJ1-2	TRBV19	CATTLGRGAYGYTF	TGTGCCACCACCTTGGGCAGGGGAGCCTATGGCTACACCTTC
NA	NA	TRBJ1-2	TRBV21-1	CASSKAFGTDYGYTF	TGTGCCAGCAGCAAAGCCTTCGGGACCGACTATGGCTACACCTTC
NA	NA	TRBJ2-7	TRBV4-1	CASSQGHLSYEQYF	TGCGCCAGCAGCCAAGGACACCTCTCCTACGAGCAGTACTTC
NA	NA	TRBJ2-3	TRBV4-3	CASSQGGSTDTQYF	TGCGCCAGCAGCCAAGGTGGGAGCACAGATACGCAGTATTTT
NA	NA	TRBJ2-5	TRBV7-9	CASSSPPTQYF	TGTGCCAGCAGCTCCCCCCCGACCCAGTACTTC
TRBD2	NA	TRBJ2-3	TRBV19	CASTPRLAGRSDTQYF	TGTGCCAGTACCCCAAGGTTAGCGGGGAGGTCAGATACGCAGTATTTT
NA	few	TRBJ2-1	TRBV7-6	CASSLGYNEQFF	TGTGCCAGCAGCCTAGGGTACAATGAGCAGTTCTTC
NA	NA	TRBJ1-1	TRBV6-1	CASRGHHGNTEAFF	TGTGCCAGCAGAGGACACCATGGGAACACTGAAGCTTTCTTT
NA	NA	TRBJ2-1	TRBV7-2	CASSPFGGTAPNNEQFF	TGTGCCAGCAGCCCGTTCGGGGGAACGGCACCCAACAATGAGCAGTTCTTC
NA	once	TRBJ1-1	TRBV4-1	CASSQQVQNTEAFF	TGCGCCAGCAGCCAACAGGTGCAGAACACTGAAGCTTTCTTT
NA	NA	TRBJ2-7	TRBV13	CASSLVGRVWDEQYF	TGTGCCAGCAGCTTAGTTGGGAGAGTATGGGACGAGCAGTACTTC
NA	NA	TRBJ1-5	TRBV11-1	CASSYTSGFGQPQHF	TGTGCCAGCAGCTATACCTCGGGGTTTGGTCAGCCCCAGCATTTT